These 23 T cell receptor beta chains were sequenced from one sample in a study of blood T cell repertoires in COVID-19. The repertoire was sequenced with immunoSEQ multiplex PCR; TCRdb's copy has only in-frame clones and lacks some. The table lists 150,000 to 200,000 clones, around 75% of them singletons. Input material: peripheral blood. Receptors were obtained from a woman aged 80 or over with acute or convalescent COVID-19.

The CDR3 nucleotides read TGTGCCAGCAGCTCCCTGCCGGGAGGGGAGCTGTTTTTT. Translation gives CASSSLPGGELFF. The V and J genes are TRBV7-2 and TRBJ2-2, with D perhaps matching TRBD2 (5 bases). The germline V gene encodes CDR1 SGHTA and CDR2 FQGNSA. The CDR3 loop spans 13 amino acids. V lost 4 bases to trimming and J lost 8 bases, with 11 bases between them. The full variable domain, with the rest looked up from reference TRBV7-2 and TRBJ2-2, is GAGVSQSPSNKVTEKGKDVELRCDPISGHTALYWYRQSLGQGLEFLIYFQGNSAPDKSGLPSDRFSAERTGGSVSTLTIQRTQQEDSAVYLCASSSLPGGELFFGEGSRLTVL.

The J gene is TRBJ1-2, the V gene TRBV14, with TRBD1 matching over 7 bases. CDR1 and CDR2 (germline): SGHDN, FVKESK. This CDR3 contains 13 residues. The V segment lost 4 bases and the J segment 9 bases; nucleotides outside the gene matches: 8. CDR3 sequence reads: CASSRTRQGSYTF. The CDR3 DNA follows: TGTGCCAGCAGCCGTACCCGACAGGGAAGCTACACCTTC.

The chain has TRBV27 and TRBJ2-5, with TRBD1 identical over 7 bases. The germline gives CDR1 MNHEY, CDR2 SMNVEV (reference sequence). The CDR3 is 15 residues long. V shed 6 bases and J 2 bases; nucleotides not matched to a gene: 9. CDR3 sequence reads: CASRPRGSLQETQYF. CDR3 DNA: TGTGCCAGCAGACCCAGGGGGTCTCTGCAAGAGACCCAGTACTTC.

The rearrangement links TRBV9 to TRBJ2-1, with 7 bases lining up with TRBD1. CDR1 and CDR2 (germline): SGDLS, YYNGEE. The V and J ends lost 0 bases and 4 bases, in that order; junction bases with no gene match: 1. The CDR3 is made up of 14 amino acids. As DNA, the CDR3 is TGTGCCAGCAGCGTAGCGGGACAGTACAATGAGCAGTTCTTC. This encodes CASSVAGQYNEQFF.

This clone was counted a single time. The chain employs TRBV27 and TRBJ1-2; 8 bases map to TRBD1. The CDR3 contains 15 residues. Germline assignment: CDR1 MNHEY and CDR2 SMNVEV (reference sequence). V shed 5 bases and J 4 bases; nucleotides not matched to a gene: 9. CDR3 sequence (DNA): TGTGCCAGCAGTCCTCGGACAGGGTTGGGCTATGGCTACACCTTC. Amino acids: CASSPRTGLGYGYTF.

The CDR3 loop is CASRDSYSGNTIYF. The CDR3 nucleotides are TGTGCCAGCCGGGACAGTTACTCTGGAAACACCATATATTTT. V is TRBV5-8 and J is TRBJ1-3, with TRBD1 identical over 7 bases. The CDR3 consists of 14 residues. Trimming at V came to 7 bases and at J to 0 bases, leaving 4 bases not matched to a gene. Germline V gene data show CDR1 as SGHTS and CDR2 as YDEGEE.

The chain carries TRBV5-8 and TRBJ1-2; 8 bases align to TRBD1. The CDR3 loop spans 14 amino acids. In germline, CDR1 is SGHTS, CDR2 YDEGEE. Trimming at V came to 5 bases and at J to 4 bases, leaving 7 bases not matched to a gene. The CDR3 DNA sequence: TGTGCCAGCAGTCAGTGGACAGGGATCTATGGCTACACCTTC. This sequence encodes CASSQWTGIYGYTF.

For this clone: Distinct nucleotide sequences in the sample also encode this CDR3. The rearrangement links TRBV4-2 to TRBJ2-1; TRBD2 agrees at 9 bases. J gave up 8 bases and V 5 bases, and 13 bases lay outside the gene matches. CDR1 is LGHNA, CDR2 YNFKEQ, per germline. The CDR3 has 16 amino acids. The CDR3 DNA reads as TGTGCCAGCAGCTCAGACGGCGGGAGGGCCGTCGATGAGCAGTTCTTC. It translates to CASSSDGGRAVDEQFF.

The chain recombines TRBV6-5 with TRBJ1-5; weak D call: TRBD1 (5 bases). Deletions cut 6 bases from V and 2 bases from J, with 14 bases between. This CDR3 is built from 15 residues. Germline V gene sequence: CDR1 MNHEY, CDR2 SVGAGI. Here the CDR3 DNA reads TGTGCCAGCAGCTTGTGGGGCCTCGGCAATCAGCCCCAGCATTTT. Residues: CASSLWGLGNQPQHF.

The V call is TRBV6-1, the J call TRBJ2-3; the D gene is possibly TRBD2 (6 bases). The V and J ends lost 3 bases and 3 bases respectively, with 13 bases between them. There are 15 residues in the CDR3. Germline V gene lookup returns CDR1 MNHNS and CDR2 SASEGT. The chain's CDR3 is CASSDVAAKTDTQYF. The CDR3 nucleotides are TGTGCCAGCAGTGACGTAGCGGCGAAAACAGATACGCAGTATTTT.

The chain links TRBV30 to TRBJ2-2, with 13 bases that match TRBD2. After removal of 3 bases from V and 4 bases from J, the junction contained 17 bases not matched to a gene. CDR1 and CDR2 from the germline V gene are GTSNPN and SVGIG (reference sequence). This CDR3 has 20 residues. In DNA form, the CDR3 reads TGTGCCTGGAGCGGACTGCCGTTCACTAGCGGGGGGGCGGTCACCGGGGAGCTGTTTTTT. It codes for CAWSGLPFTSGGAVTGELFF.

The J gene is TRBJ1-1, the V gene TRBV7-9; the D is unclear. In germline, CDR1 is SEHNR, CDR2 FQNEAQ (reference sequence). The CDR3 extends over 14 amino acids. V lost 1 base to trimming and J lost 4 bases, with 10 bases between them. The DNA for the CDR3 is TGTGCCAGCAGCTTAGGAGGGCCGCGCACTGAAGCTTTCTTT. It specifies CASSLGGPRTEAFF.

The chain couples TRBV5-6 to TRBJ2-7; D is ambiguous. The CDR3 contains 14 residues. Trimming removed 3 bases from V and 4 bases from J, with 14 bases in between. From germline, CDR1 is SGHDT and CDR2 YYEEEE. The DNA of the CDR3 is TGTGCCAGCAGCTACTCCAGTGGGCAATACGAGCAGTACTTC. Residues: CASSYSSGQYEQYF.

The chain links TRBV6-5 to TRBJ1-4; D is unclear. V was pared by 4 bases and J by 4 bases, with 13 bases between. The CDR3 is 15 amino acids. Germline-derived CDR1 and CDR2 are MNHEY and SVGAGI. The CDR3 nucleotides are TGTGCCAGCAGTTCGGGGTATAGCAATAATGAAAAACTGTTTTTT. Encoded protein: CASSSGYSNNEKLFF.

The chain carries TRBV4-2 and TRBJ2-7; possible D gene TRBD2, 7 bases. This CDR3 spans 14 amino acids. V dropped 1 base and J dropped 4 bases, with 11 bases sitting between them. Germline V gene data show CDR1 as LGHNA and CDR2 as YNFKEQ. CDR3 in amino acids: CASSQGGGRYEQYF. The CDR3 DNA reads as TGTGCCAGCAGCCAAGGGGGGGGGCGGTACGAGCAGTACTTC.

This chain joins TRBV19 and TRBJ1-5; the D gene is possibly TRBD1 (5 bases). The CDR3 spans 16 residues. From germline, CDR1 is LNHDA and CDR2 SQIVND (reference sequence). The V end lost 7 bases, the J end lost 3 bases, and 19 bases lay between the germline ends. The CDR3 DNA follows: TGTGCCAGTACCGACGACAGAGACCTACCCAATCAGCCCCAGCATTTT. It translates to CASTDDRDLPNQPQHF. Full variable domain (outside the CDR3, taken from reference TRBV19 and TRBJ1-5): DGGITQSPKYLFRKEGQNVTLSCEQNLNHDAMYWYRQDPGQGLRLIYYSQIVNDFQKGDIAEGYSVSREKKESFPLTVTSAQKNPTAFYLCASTDDRDLPNQPQHFGDGTRLSIL.

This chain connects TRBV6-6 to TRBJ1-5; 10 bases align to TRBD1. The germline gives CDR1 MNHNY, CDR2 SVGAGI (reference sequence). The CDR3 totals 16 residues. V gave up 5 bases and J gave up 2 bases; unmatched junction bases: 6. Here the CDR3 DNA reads TGTGCCAGCAGTCGAACCGGGACAGGGGGCAATCAGCCCCAGCATTTT. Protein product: CASSRTGTGGNQPQHF.

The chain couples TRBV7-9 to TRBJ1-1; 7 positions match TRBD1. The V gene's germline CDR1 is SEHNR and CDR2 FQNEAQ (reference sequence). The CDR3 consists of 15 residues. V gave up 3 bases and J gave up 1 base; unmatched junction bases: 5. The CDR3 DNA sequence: TGTGCCAGCAGCTTTTTGACAGGGACGAACACTGAAGCTTTCTTT. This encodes CASSFLTGTNTEAFF.

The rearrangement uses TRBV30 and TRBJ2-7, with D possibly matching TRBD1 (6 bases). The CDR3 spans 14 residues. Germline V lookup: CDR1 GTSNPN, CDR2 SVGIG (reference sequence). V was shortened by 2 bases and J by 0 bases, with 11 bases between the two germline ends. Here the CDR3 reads CAWSFSTGSYEQYF. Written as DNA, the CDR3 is TGTGCCTGGAGTTTTTCGACAGGCTCCTACGAGCAGTACTTC.

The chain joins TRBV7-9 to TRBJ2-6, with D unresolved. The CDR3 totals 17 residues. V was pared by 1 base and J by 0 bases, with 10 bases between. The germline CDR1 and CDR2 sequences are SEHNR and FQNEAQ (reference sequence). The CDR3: CASSLEVGDSGANVLTF. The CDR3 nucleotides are TGTGCCAGCAGCTTAGAGGTAGGAGACTCTGGGGCCAACGTCCTGACTTTC.

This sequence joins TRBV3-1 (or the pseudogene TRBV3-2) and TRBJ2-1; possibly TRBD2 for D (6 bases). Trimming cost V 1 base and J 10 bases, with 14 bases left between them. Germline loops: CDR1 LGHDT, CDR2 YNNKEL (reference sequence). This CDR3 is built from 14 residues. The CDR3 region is CASSQGGALPEQFF. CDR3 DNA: TGTGCCAGCAGCCAAGGCGGGGCTTTGCCGGAGCAGTTCTTC.

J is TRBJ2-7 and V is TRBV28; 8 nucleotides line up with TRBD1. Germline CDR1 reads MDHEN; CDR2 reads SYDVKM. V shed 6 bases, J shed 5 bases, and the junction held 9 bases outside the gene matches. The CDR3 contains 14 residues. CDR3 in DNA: TGTGCCAGCAGCCCTGGGGACAGGTTCCACGAGCAGTACTTC. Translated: CASSPGDRFHEQYF.

The CDR3 nucleotides read TGTGCCAGCAGCGTAGGTCCTTACTTCTCTGGAAACACCATATATTTT. Its translation is CASSVGPYFSGNTIYF. The chain recombines TRBV9 with TRBJ1-3; D not certain. CDR1 and CDR2 (germline): SGDLS, YYNGEE. Trimming pared 0 bases from V and 0 bases from J, leaving 10 bases between. The CDR3 contains 16 residues.